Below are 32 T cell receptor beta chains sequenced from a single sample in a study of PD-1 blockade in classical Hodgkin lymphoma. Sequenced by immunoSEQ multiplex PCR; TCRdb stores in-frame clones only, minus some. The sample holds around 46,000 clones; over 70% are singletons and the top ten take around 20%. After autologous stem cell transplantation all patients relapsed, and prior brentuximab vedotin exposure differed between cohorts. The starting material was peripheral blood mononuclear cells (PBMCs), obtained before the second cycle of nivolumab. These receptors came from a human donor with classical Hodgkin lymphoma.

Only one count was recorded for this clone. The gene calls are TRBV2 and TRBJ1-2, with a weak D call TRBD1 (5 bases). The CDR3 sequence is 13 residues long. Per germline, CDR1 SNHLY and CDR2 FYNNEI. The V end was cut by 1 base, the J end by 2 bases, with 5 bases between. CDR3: CASSEEGNYGYTF. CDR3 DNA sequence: TGTGCCAGCAGTGAAGAGGGGAACTATGGCTACACCTTC.

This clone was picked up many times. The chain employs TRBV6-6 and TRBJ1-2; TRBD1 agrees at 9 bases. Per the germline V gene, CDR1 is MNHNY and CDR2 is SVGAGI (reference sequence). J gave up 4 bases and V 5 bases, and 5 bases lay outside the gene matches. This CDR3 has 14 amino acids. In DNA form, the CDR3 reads TGTGCCAGCAGTGATACAGGGGGCGTCTATGGCTACACCTTC. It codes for CASSDTGGVYGYTF.

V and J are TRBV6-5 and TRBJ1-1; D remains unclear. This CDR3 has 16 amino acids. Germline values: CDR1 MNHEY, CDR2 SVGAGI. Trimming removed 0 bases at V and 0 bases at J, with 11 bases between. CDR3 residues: CASSYSIFVMNTEAFF. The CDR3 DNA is TGTGCCAGCAGTTACTCGATTTTTGTGATGAACACTGAAGCTTTCTTT.

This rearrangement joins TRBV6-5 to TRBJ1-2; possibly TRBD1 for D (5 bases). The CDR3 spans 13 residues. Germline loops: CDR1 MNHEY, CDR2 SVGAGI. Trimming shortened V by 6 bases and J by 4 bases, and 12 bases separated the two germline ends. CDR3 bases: TGTGCCAGCAGGGACCTCGACAGCTATGGCTACACCTTC. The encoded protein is CASRDLDSYGYTF.

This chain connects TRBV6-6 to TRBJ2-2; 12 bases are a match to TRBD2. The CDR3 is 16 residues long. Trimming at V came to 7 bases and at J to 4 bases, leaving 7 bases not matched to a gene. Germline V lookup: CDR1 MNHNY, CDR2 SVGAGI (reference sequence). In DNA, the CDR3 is TGTGCCAGCACCTCAGGACTAGCGGGGTTCACCGGGGAGCTGTTTTTT. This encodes CASTSGLAGFTGELFF.

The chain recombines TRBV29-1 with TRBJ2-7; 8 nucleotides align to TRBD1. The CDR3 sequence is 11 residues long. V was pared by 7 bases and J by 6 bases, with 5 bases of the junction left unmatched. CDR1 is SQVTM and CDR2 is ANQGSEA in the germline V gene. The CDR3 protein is CSGRGPGEQYF. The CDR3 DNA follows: TGCAGCGGCAGGGGGCCGGGCGAGCAGTACTTC.

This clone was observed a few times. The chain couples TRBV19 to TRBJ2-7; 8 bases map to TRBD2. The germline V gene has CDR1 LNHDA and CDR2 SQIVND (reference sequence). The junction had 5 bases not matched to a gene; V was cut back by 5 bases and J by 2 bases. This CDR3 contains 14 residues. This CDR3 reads CASSRLAPPYEQYF. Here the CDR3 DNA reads TGTGCCAGTAGTCGACTAGCGCCACCCTACGAGCAGTACTTC.

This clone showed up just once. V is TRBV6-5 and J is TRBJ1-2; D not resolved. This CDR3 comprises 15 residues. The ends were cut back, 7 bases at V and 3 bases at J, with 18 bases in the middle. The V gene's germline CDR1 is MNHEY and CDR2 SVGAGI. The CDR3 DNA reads TGTGCCAGCACCCCTGGTACGAGGTCGGACTATGGCTACACCTTC. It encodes CASTPGTRSDYGYTF.

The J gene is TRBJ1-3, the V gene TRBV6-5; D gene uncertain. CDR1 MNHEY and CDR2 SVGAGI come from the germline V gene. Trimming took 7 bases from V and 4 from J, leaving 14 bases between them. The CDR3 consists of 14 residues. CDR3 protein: CASTKWGSGNTIYF. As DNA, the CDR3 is TGTGCCAGCACCAAATGGGGTTCAGGAAACACCATATATTTT.

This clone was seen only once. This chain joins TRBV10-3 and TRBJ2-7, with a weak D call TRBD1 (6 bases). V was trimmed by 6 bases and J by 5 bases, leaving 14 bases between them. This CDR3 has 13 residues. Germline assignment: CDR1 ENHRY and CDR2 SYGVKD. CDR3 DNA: TGTGCCATCAGCTTGGGACACCGGGACGAGCAGTACTTC. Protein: CAISLGHRDEQYF.

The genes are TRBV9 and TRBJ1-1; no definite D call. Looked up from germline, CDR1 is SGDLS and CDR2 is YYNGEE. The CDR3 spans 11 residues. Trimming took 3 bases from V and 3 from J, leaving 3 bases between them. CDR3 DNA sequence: TGTGCCAGCAGCGGGGACACTGAAGCTTTCTTT. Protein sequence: CASSGDTEAFF.

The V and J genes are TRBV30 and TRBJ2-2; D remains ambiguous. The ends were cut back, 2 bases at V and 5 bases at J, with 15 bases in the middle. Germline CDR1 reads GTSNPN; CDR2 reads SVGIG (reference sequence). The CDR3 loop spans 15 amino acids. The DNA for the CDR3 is TGTGCCTGGAGTATCGCGGACCAACGGACCGGGGAGCTGTTTTTT. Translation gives CAWSIADQRTGELFF. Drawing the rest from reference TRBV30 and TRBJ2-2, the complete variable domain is SQTIHQWPATLVQPVGSPLSLECTVEGTSNPNLYWYRQAAGRGLQLLFYSVGIGQISSEVPQNLSASRPQDRQFILSSKKLLLSDSGFYLCAWSIADQRTGELFFGEGSRLTVL.

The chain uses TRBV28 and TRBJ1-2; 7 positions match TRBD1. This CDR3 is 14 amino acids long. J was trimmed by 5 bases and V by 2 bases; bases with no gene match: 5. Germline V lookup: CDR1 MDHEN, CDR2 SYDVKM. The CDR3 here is CASSLPDRVYGYTF. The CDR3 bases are TGTGCCAGCAGTTTACCCGACAGGGTATATGGCTACACCTTC.

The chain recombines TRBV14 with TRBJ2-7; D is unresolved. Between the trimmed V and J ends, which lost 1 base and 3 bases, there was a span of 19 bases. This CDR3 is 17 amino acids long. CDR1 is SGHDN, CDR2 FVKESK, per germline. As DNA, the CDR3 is TGTGCCAGCAGCCAAGGAGGAAGCAGGCTGGGTGTCTACGAGCAGTACTTC. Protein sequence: CASSQGGSRLGVYEQYF.

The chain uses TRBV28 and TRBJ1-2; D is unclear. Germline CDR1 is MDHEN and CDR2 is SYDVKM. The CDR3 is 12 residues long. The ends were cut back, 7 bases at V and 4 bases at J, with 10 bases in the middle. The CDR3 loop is CASIGVGYGYTF. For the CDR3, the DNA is TGTGCCAGCATCGGGGTAGGCTATGGCTACACCTTC.

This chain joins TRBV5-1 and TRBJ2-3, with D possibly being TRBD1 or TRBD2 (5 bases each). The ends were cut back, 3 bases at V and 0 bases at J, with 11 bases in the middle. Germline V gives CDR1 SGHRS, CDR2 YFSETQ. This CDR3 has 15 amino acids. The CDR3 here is CASSSRDPSTDTQYF. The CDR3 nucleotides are TGCGCCAGCAGCTCCCGGGACCCGAGCACAGATACGCAGTATTTT.

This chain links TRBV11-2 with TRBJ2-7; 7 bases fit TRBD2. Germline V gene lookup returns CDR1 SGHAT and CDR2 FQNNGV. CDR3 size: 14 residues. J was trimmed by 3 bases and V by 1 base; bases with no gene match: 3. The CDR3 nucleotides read TGTGCCAGCAGCTTAGGCGCGGGGGTCTACGAGCAGTACTTC. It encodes CASSLGAGVYEQYF.

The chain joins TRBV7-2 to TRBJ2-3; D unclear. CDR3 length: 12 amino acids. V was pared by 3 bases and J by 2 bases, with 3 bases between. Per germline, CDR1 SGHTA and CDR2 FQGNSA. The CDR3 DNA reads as TGTGCCAGCAGCTTTGTCACAGATACGCAGTATTTT. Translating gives CASSFVTDTQYF.

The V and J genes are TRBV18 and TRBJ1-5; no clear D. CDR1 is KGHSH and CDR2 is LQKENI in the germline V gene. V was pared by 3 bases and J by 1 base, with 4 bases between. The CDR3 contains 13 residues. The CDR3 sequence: CASSPPSNQPQHF. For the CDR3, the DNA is TGTGCCAGCTCACCTCCCAGCAATCAGCCCCAGCATTTT.

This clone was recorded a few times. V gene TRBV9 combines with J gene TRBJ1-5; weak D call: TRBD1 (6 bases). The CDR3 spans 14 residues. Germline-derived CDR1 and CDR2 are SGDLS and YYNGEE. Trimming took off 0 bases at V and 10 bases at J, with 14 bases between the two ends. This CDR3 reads CASSVGRDMPPQHF. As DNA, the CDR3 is TGTGCCAGCAGCGTAGGGCGGGACATGCCTCCCCAGCATTTT.

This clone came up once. CDR3 sequence reads: CASSEIGAGAPYEQYF. The CDR3 DNA follows: TGTGCCAGCAGTGAAATAGGGGCAGGGGCCCCCTACGAGCAGTACTTC. The J gene is TRBJ2-7, the V gene TRBV2; the D gene is possibly TRBD1 (6 bases). CDR1 and CDR2 from the germline V gene are SNHLY and FYNNEI. V lost 2 bases and J lost 2, with 16 bases in between. The CDR3 contains 16 residues.

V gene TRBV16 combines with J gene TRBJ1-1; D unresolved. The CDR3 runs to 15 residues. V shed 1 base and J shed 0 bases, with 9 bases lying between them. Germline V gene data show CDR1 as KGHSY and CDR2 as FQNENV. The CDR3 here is CASSQWLALNTEAFF. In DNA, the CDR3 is TGTGCCAGCAGCCAATGGTTGGCGCTGAACACTGAAGCTTTCTTT.

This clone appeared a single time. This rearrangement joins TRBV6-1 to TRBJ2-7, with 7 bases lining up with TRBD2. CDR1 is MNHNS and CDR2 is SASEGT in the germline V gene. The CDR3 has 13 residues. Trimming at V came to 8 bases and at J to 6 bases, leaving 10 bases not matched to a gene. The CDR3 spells CASRLAASVEQYF. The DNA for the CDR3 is TGTGCCAGCCGACTAGCCGCCTCCGTCGAGCAGTACTTC.

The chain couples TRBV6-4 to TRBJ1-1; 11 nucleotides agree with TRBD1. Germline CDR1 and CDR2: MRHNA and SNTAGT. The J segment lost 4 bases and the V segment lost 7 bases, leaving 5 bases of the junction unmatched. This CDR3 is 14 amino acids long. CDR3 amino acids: CASKTGTGGTEAFF. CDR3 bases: TGTGCCAGCAAGACCGGGACAGGGGGCACTGAAGCTTTCTTT.

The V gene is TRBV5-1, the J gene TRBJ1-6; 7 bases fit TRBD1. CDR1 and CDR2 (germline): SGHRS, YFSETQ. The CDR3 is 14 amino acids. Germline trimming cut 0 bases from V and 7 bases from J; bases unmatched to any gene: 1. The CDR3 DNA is TGCGCCAGCAGCTTGGGCAGGGGGAATTCACCCCTCCACTTT. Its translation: CASSLGRGNSPLHF. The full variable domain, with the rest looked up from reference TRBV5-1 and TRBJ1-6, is KAGVTQTPRYLIKTRGQQVTLSCSPISGHRSVSWYQQTPGQGLQFLFEYFSETQRNKGNFPGRFSGRQFSNSRSEMNVSTLELGDSALYLCASSLGRGNSPLHFGNGTRLTVT.

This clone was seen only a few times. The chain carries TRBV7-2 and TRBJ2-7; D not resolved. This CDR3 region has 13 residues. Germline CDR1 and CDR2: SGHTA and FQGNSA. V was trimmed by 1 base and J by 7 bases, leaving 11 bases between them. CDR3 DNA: TGTGCCAGCAGCTTAGGATACGGTGGTGAGCAGTACTTC. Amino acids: CASSLGYGGEQYF.

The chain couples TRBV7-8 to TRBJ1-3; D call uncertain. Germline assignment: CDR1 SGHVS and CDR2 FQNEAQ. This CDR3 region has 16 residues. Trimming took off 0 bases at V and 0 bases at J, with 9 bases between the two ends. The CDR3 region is CASSLAPGLSGNTIYF. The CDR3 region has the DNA TGTGCCAGCAGCTTAGCTCCAGGCCTCTCTGGAAACACCATATATTTT.

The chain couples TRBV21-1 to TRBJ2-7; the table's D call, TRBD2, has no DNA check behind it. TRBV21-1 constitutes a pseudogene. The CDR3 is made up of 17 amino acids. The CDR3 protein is CASSNAGSSGNSYEQYF. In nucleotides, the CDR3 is TGTGCCAGCAGCAACGCTGGTTCTAGCGGTAACTCCTACGAGCAGTACTTC.

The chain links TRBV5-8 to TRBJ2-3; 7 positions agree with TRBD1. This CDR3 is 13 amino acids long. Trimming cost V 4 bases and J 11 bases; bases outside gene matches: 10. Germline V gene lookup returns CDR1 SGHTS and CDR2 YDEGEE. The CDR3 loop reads CASSLLTGLGQYF. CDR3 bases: TGTGCCAGCAGCCTACTGACAGGGCTTGGGCAGTATTTT.

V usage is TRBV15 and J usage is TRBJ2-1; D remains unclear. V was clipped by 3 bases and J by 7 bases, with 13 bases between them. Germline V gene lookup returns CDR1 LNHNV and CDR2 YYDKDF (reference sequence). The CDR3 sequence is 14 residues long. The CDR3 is CATSSGHEKNEQFF. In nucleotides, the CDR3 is TGTGCCACCAGCAGCGGCCACGAGAAAAATGAGCAGTTCTTC.

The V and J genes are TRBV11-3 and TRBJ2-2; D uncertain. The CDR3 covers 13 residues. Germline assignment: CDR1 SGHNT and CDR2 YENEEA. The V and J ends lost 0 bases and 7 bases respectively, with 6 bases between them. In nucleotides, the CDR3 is TGTGCCAGCAGCTTAGATTTCATCGGGGAGCTGTTTTTT. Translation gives CASSLDFIGELFF.

CDR3 sequence (DNA): TGTGCCAGCAGCGTAGAGGGGAAATGGACAGCAGCTCAAGAGACCCAGTACTTC. It codes for CASSVEGKWTAAQETQYF. This rearrangement joins TRBV9 to TRBJ2-5, with D maybe TRBD1 (6 bases). Per the germline V gene, CDR1 is SGDLS and CDR2 is YYNGEE. This CDR3 region has 18 residues. Deletions cut 0 bases from V and 2 bases from J, with 20 bases between.